This passage covers 29 T cell receptor beta chains from one sample sequenced in a study of blood T cell repertoires in COVID-19. TCRdb's table, derived via immunoSEQ multiplex PCR, lists solely in-frame clones and lacks some. This table has 200,000 or so clones, 80% to 90% appearing once. The source material was peripheral blood. The receptor source for this set is a woman aged 45-59 years with acute or convalescent COVID-19.

CDR3 protein: CASSVAGEQFF. CDR3 sequence (DNA): TGTGCCAGCAGCGTAGCGGGGGAGCAGTTCTTC. The chain combines TRBV2 with TRBJ2-1; 8 bases are a match to TRBD2. The V and J ends lost 6 bases and 10 bases, in that order; junction bases with no gene match: 2. CDR3 length: 11 amino acids. In germline, CDR1 is SNHLY, CDR2 FYNNEI.

J is TRBJ1-6 and V is TRBV25-1; TRBD1 might be the D (6 bases). V was shortened by 6 bases and J by 4 bases, with 22 bases between the two germline ends. Germline-derived CDR1 and CDR2 are MGHDK and SYGVNS. The CDR3 loop spans 18 amino acids. CDR3 in amino acids: CASSPGTPRIRYNSPLHF. The CDR3 DNA sequence: TGTGCCAGCAGCCCCGGGACACCAAGGATCCGTTATAATTCACCCCTCCACTTT. Supplemented by reference TRBV25-1 and TRBJ1-6, the full variable domain reads EADIYQTPRYLVIGTGKKITLECSQTMGHDKMYWYQQDPGMELHLIHYSYGVNSTEKGDLSSESTVSRIRTEHFPLTLESARPSHTSQYLCASSPGTPRIRYNSPLHFGNGTRLTVT.

The chain combines TRBV19 with TRBJ2-2; 9 nucleotides agree with TRBD1. The CDR3 has 14 residues. The V gene end was trimmed by 6 bases and the J gene end by 5 bases; junction bases not matched to a gene: 4. Germline assignment: CDR1 LNHDA and CDR2 SQIVND (reference sequence). CDR3 protein: CASSHRGRTGELFF. The CDR3 DNA is TGTGCCAGTAGCCACAGGGGGCGAACCGGGGAGCTGTTTTTT. The whole variable domain, filled in from reference TRBV19 and TRBJ2-2, reads DGGITQSPKYLFRKEGQNVTLSCEQNLNHDAMYWYRQDPGQGLRLIYYSQIVNDFQKGDIAEGYSVSREKKESFPLTVTSAQKNPTAFYLCASSHRGRTGELFFGEGSRLTVL.

The J gene is TRBJ2-7, the V gene TRBV7-2, with D possibly matching TRBD2 (6 bases). V lost 11 bases and J 2 bases, leaving 19 bases between the germline ends. The germline V gene has CDR1 SGHTA and CDR2 FQGNSA. The CDR3 is made up of 14 amino acids. This chain's CDR3 is CAVTGTGDAYEQYF. CDR3 nucleotide sequence: TGTGCCGTTACCGGGACGGGAGATGCCTACGAGCAGTACTTC.

The V call is TRBV7-2, the J call TRBJ1-2; TRBD1 matches 7 bases. The germline V gene has CDR1 SGHTA and CDR2 FQGNSA. CDR3 length: 13 amino acids. As DNA, the CDR3 is TGTAGTGAAGACGACAGGGAGCAGAATGGCTACACCTTC. Its protein is CSEDDREQNGYTF. The full variable domain, its missing parts supplied by reference TRBV7-2 and TRBJ1-2, is GAGVSQSPSNKVTEKGKDVELRCDPISGHTALYWYRQSLGQGLEFLIYFQGNSAPDKSGLPSDRFSAERTGGSVSTLTIQRTQQEDSAVYLCSEDDREQNGYTFGSGTRLTVV.

The chain uses TRBV6-5 and TRBJ2-5, with a tentative D call TRBD2 (6 bases). The CDR3 is 13 amino acids. Trimming pared 5 bases from V and 4 bases from J, leaving 11 bases between. From germline, CDR1 is MNHEY and CDR2 SVGAGI. This chain's CDR3 is CASSRKEGETQYF. The CDR3, as DNA: TGTGCCAGCAGTCGAAAGGAGGGAGAGACCCAGTACTTC.

This chain uses TRBV29-1 with TRBJ1-5, with 7 bases lining up with TRBD1. The J segment lost 2 bases and the V segment lost 7 bases, leaving 5 bases of the junction unmatched. The CDR3 is 13 residues long. In germline, CDR1 is SQVTM, CDR2 ANQGSEA. The CDR3 bases are TGCAGCGGGGGACAGTACGGCAATCAGCCCCAGCATTTT. Protein sequence: CSGGQYGNQPQHF.

This clone has a single count. The V and J genes are TRBV18 and TRBJ2-3, with D possibly matching TRBD2 (6 bases). Trimming took off 4 bases at V and 1 base at J, with 12 bases between the two ends. Germline-derived CDR1 and CDR2 are KGHSH and LQKENI. CDR3 size: 15 residues. The CDR3 nucleotides read TGTGCCAGCTCACTGGGACTTTCTCGCACAGATACGCAGTATTTT. It specifies CASSLGLSRTDTQYF.

This clone was detected once. The V call is TRBV9, the J call TRBJ1-2; no firm D call. Trimming removed 0 bases at V and 8 bases at J, with 11 bases between. Germline V CDR1 and CDR2: SGDLS, YYNGEE. This CDR3 comprises 13 residues. The CDR3 here is CASSVGQAYGYTF. The CDR3 DNA sequence: TGTGCCAGCAGCGTAGGGCAGGCTTACGGCTACACCTTC.

The J gene is TRBJ1-1, the V gene TRBV6-2 or TRBV6-3; D unresolved. Trimming took off 2 bases at V and 0 bases at J, with 7 bases between the two ends. Germline loops: CDR1 MNHEY, CDR2 SVGEGT. The CDR3 totals 14 residues. The DNA for the CDR3 is TGTGCCAGCAGTTACCCAGTAATGAACACTGAAGCTTTCTTT. This codes for CASSYPVMNTEAFF.

The sample holds a few counts of this clone. The chain has TRBV10-3 and TRBJ1-1; D gene uncertain. Germline values: CDR1 ENHRY, CDR2 SYGVKD. The CDR3 sequence is 15 residues long. Trimming removed 5 bases at V and 5 bases at J, with 18 bases between. The CDR3 nucleotides are TGTGCCATCAGTCGACGCGGGGATCAACGGACTGAAGCTTTCTTT. Its protein product is CAISRRGDQRTEAFF.

The CDR3 here is CASSYLPGQAKYGYTF. DNA of the CDR3: TGTGCCAGCAGTTACCTCCCGGGACAGGCGAAGTATGGCTACACCTTC. The gene calls are TRBV6-2 or TRBV6-3 and TRBJ1-2; 8 bases agree with TRBD1. V was pared by 2 bases and J by 5 bases, with 10 bases of the junction left unmatched. Germline CDR1 and CDR2: MNHEY and SVGEGT. The length of the CDR3 is 16 residues.

The chain is built from TRBV7-2 and TRBJ2-5; D perhaps matches TRBD2 (5 bases). Looked up from germline, CDR1 is SGHTA and CDR2 is FQGNSA. There are 14 residues in the CDR3. V was trimmed by 1 base and J by 4 bases, leaving 10 bases between them. The CDR3 sequence: CASSLGDYRETQYF. Written as DNA, the CDR3 is TGTGCCAGCAGCTTAGGCGACTATCGAGAGACCCAGTACTTC.

The chain is built from TRBV11-2 and TRBJ2-2; TRBD1 agrees at 8 bases. There are 15 residues in the CDR3. CDR1 is SGHAT and CDR2 is FQNNGV in the germline V gene. The V gene end was trimmed by 5 bases and the J gene end by 3 bases; junction bases not matched to a gene: 5. The CDR3 nucleotides read TGTGCCAGCAGCCAGGGGGCATTCTACACCGGGGAGCTGTTTTTT. Its translation is CASSQGAFYTGELFF.

Only a few counts were recorded for this clone. The rearrangement joins TRBV27 to TRBJ2-3; 11 nucleotides agree with TRBD2. The CDR3 has 15 amino acids. From germline, CDR1 is MNHEY and CDR2 SMNVEV (reference sequence). Germline trimming cut 3 bases from V and 5 bases from J; bases unmatched to any gene: 4. The CDR3 coding sequence is TGTGCCAGCAGTTTTATAGGACTAGCGGGAGATACGCAGTATTTT. Amino acids: CASSFIGLAGDTQYF.

This clone was observed a handful of times. J is TRBJ2-1 and V is TRBV19; 7 nucleotides match TRBD1. Germline CDR1 is LNHDA and CDR2 is SQIVND (reference sequence). The CDR3 runs 15 residues. Germline trimming cut 4 bases from V and 6 bases from J; bases unmatched to any gene: 9. The CDR3 here is CASSRTGIRGNEQFF. In nucleotides, the CDR3 is TGTGCCAGTAGTAGGACAGGCATACGGGGCAATGAGCAGTTCTTC.

The chain links TRBV2 to TRBJ1-1; tentative D call: TRBD1 (6 bases). From germline, CDR1 is SNHLY and CDR2 FYNNEI. Trimming removed 8 bases at V and 2 bases at J, with 12 bases between. This CDR3 comprises 13 residues. In DNA form, the CDR3 reads TGTGCCAGCGGGGGACACAGTAACACTGAAGCTTTCTTT. It codes for CASGGHSNTEAFF.

The gene calls are TRBV18 and TRBJ2-5, with a possible D match to TRBD2 (6 bases). Trimming removed 4 bases from V and 1 base from J, with 10 bases in between. CDR1 is KGHSH, CDR2 LQKENI, per germline. The CDR3 loop spans 14 amino acids. This CDR3 is CASSLPGLQETQYF. The CDR3 nucleotides are TGTGCCAGCTCACTGCCGGGACTCCAAGAGACCCAGTACTTC.

This chain joins TRBV27 and TRBJ2-1; 14 nucleotides agree with TRBD2. With 6 bases clipped from V and 7 bases from J, the junction kept 11 bases outside the gene matches. CDR1 MNHEY and CDR2 SMNVEV come from the germline V gene (reference sequence). The CDR3 runs 17 residues. The CDR3 DNA reads as TGTGCCAGCAGCTTGCTCACCGGGACTAGCGGGAGTAATGAGCAGTTCTTC. This encodes CASSLLTGTSGSNEQFF.

This chain connects TRBV12-3 or TRBV12-4 to TRBJ1-6; D is possibly TRBD1 (6 bases). Trimming took 5 bases from V and 10 from J, leaving 9 bases between them. The CDR3 runs 12 residues. Here the CDR3 DNA reads TGTGCCAGCAGTCTCCAGGGGTCACCCCTCCACTTT. This translates into CASSLQGSPLHF.

This clone has only one observation. The genes are TRBV29-1 and TRBJ1-1, with D perhaps matching TRBD1 (5 bases). Germline V CDR1 and CDR2: SQVTM, ANQGSEA. The CDR3 spans 13 residues. Trimming removed 0 bases at V and 1 base at J, with 6 bases between. CDR3 in amino acids: CSVEDDRNTEAFF. In DNA form, the CDR3 reads TGCAGCGTTGAAGACGACAGGAACACTGAAGCTTTCTTT.

This clone was seen repeatedly, ten times or more. This chain joins TRBV11-3 and TRBJ2-3; 8 nucleotides line up with TRBD2. Germline CDR1 is SGHNT and CDR2 is YENEEA. There are 16 residues in the CDR3. V dropped 1 base and J dropped 5; count of bases not matched to a gene: 8. CDR3 in DNA: TGTGCCAGCAGCTTAGCCCCGCGGGGGGCCTTAGATACGCAGTATTTT. It specifies CASSLAPRGALDTQYF. The full variable domain, rest sourced from reference TRBV11-3 and TRBJ2-3, is EAGVVQSPRYKIIEKKQPVAFWCNPISGHNTLYWYLQNLGQGPELLIRYENEEAVDDSQLPKDRFSAERLKGVDSTLKIQPAELGDSAVYLCASSLAPRGALDTQYFGPGTRLTVL.

V and J are TRBV9 and TRBJ2-2, with D uncertain. V lost 2 bases to trimming and J lost 0 bases, with 11 bases between them. The length of the CDR3 is 16 residues. Germline CDR1 is SGDLS and CDR2 is YYNGEE. CDR3 DNA: TGTGCCAGCAGCGTCTCCAGGCGTTCGAACACCGGGGAGCTGTTTTTT. Protein sequence: CASSVSRRSNTGELFF.

The chain has TRBV7-2 and TRBJ2-3; the match to TRBD2 covers 14 bases. The CDR3 is 16 amino acids. Per the germline V gene, CDR1 is SGHTA and CDR2 is FQGNSA. V gave up 5 bases and J gave up 4 bases; unmatched junction bases: 5. CDR3 sequence: CASSVTSGGAADTQYF. In DNA form, the CDR3 reads TGTGCCAGCAGCGTGACTAGCGGGGGGGCGGCAGATACGCAGTATTTT.

In its sample, this clone was seen once. CDR3 amino acids: CASSQDQNRGSFYGYTF. The CDR3 DNA reads as TGTGCCAGCAGCCAAGACCAAAACAGGGGGAGCTTCTATGGCTACACCTTC. The rearrangement links TRBV14 to TRBJ1-2; 8 bases agree with TRBD1. Germline V CDR1 and CDR2: SGHDN, FVKESK. Unmatched junction bases numbered 10, after V lost 0 bases and J lost 4 bases. The CDR3 runs to 17 residues. Filled out from reference TRBV14 and TRBJ1-2, the complete variable domain reads EAGVTQFPSHSVIEKGQTVTLRCDPISGHDNLYWYRRVMGKEIKFLLHFVKESKQDESGMPNNRFLAERTGGTYSTLKVQPAELEDSGVYFCASSQDQNRGSFYGYTFGSGTRLTVV.

The chain couples TRBV14 to TRBJ1-2; tentative D call: TRBD1 (6 bases). CDR1 and CDR2 from the germline V gene are SGHDN and FVKESK. V was shortened by 4 bases and J by 4 bases, with 25 bases between the two germline ends. The CDR3 is made up of 18 amino acids. The CDR3 DNA is TGTGCCAGCAGCCTATACCCTCTGGCTCAGGGGAACGCCTATGGCTACACCTTC. Its translation: CASSLYPLAQGNAYGYTF.

Comment on this clone: Other DNA sequences in this specimen translate into the identical CDR3. V and J are TRBV6-5 and TRBJ1-3; D is undetermined. The CDR3 sequence is 16 residues long. Looked up from germline, CDR1 is MNHEY and CDR2 is SVGAGI. Trimming took 0 bases from V and 4 from J, leaving 13 bases between them. The CDR3 nucleotides are TGTGCCAGCAGTTACTCGATGCCGGGAACAGGAAACACCATATATTTT. Its translation is CASSYSMPGTGNTIYF.

The genes are TRBV5-6 and TRBJ2-3; TRBD2 matches 12 bases. Germline trimming cut 4 bases from V and 5 bases from J; bases unmatched to any gene: 17. The CDR3 has 19 amino acids. Germline V gene lookup returns CDR1 SGHDT and CDR2 YYEEEE. CDR3 nucleotides: TGTGCCAGCAGCACGACTAGCGGGAGATCACTCCTCACGGGAGATACGCAGTATTTT. Translating gives CASSTTSGRSLLTGDTQYF.

V and J are TRBV2 and TRBJ1-5; 9 bases match TRBD1. Germline CDR1 is SNHLY and CDR2 is FYNNEI. V trimming: 6 bases; J trimming: 6 bases; junction bases outside the gene matches: 9. The CDR3 has 15 residues. The CDR3 bases are TGTGCCAGCAGCACCAGACAGGGGGTTTTTCAGCCCCAGCATTTT. This encodes CASSTRQGVFQPQHF.